This is a list of T cell receptor beta chains from one sample in a study of cytomegalovirus exposure and HLA in healthy donors. Data came from immunoSEQ multiplex PCR; TCRdb stores just in-frame clones and leaves some out. The table includes some 170,000 clones, around 81% detected once. Sequencing was carried out using PBMCs. These receptor sequences come from a woman in her late teens or twenties in good health and CMV-seropositive. CDR3s include the opening cysteine and the closing phenylalanine or tryptophan. A D gene is named only where the DNA matches it firmly. A row's size may be missing; if present it is once, few, many or a size class.

size | D | J | V | DNA | CDR3
NA | TRBD1 | TRBJ1-6 | TRBV13 | TGTGCCAGCAGCTTAGGCAGAGGGGGCAGCTCCTATAATTCACCCCTCCACTTT | CASSLGRGGSSYNSPLHF
NA | NA | TRBJ2-1 | TRBV19 | TGTGCCAGTAGTAGGGGCAGCTCCTTACTTAACAATGAGCAGTTCTTC | CASSRGSSLLNNEQFF
NA | NA | TRBJ2-2 | TRBV2 | TGTGCCAGCAGGGGGGGGCCTACGAACACCGGGGAGCTGTTTTTT | CASRGGPTNTGELFF
NA | NA | TRBJ2-1 | TRBV4-2 | TGTGCCAGCAGCCAAGATACCCTTCGGCCGGGGATCAACAATGAGCAGTTCTTC | CASSQDTLRPGINNEQFF
NA | TRBD1 | TRBJ1-1 | TRBV28 | TGTGCCAGCAGTTTGGGACAGCCCACTGAAGCTTTCTTT | CASSLGQPTEAFF
once | TRBD1 | TRBJ2-7 | TRBV19 | TGTGCCAGTAGCGCACAGGGGCCAGGAGTTTACGAGCAGTACTTC | CASSAQGPGVYEQYF
NA | TRBD2 | TRBJ2-7 | TRBV28 | TGTGCCAGCAGTTTCGTTCTACTAGCGGGGGGCTCCTACGAGCAGTACTTC | CASSFVLLAGGSYEQYF
NA | NA | TRBJ2-3 | TRBV7-9 | TGTGCCGGACGACAGGAGCTAACAGATACGCAGTATTTT | CAGRQELTDTQYF
once | NA | TRBJ1-2 | TRBV11-2 | TGTGCCAGCAGCTTAGCTTCAGGGAACCCTTACTATGGCTACACCTTC | CASSLASGNPYYGYTF
few | TRBD2 | TRBJ2-1 | TRBV6-5 | TGTGCCAGCAGTTACTTGGGACTAGCGATCGACAATGAGCAGTTCTTC | CASSYLGLAIDNEQFF
NA | NA | TRBJ2-7 | TRBV6-6 | TGTGCCAGCAGTTACGGGCTAGGGGGCTACGAGCAGTACTTC | CASSYGLGGYEQYF
NA | TRBD1 | TRBJ2-3 | TRBV15 | TGTGCCACCAGCAGACAACAACAGGGGAGCACAGATACGCAGTATTTT | CATSRQQQGSTDTQYF
NA | TRBD1 | TRBJ1-2 | TRBV11-2 | TGTGCCAGCAGCTTAACCCGACAGGGGGGTTATGGCTACACCTTC | CASSLTRQGGYGYTF
few | TRBD1 | TRBJ1-4 | TRBV7-9 | TGTGCCAGCAGCTTTGAAGCCGGGACAGGGCCGTTTTTT | CASSFEAGTGPFF
NA | NA | TRBJ1-2 | TRBV9 | TGTGCCAGCGAGCCCTTTGGCTACACCTTC | CASEPFGYTF
NA | NA | TRBJ1-1 | TRBV2 | TGTGCCAGCAGTGTTACAGGAAACACTGAAGCTTTCTTT | CASSVTGNTEAFF
NA | NA | TRBJ1-4 | TRBV6-1 | TGTGCCAGCAGTGAAGGATTGTCTCGAGAACTGTTTTTT | CASSEGLSRELFF
few | TRBD2 | TRBJ2-2 | TRBV6-5 | TGTGCCAGCGAAGAGGCGGGGGAGGGCACCGGGGAGCTGTTTTTT | CASEEAGEGTGELFF
NA | TRBD1 | TRBJ1-6 | TRBV7-2 | TGTGCCAGCAGTCCCCCCGAGACAGGGTATGGATCACCCCTCCACTTT | CASSPPETGYGSPLHF
NA | NA | TRBJ2-3 | TRBV5-1 | TGCGCCAGCAGCTTGGGAGTAACCGCGGATACGCAGTATTTT | CASSLGVTADTQYF
few | TRBD1 | TRBJ1-2 | TRBV5-4 | TGTGCCAGCAGTACAGGGGCCTATGGCTACACCTTC | CASSTGAYGYTF
once | NA | TRBJ1-1 | TRBV5-1 | TGCGCCAGCAGCTTGGCCGAGAATCTAGGTGAAGCTTTCTTT | CASSLAENLGEAFF
NA | TRBD1 | TRBJ2-2 | TRBV6-6 | TGTGCGGGACAGGGGGACACCGGGGAGCTGTTTTTT | CAGQGDTGELFF
NA | TRBD1 | TRBJ2-7 | TRBV18 | TGTGCCAGCTCACCAACAGGGGGTGGATGGGAGCAGTACTTC | CASSPTGGGWEQYF
NA | NA | TRBJ2-1 | TRBV29-1 | TGCAGCGTTGAAGAGAGCAGGACTGGGTACAATGAGCAGTTCTTC | CSVEESRTGYNEQFF
NA | NA | TRBJ2-5 | TRBV5-4 | TGTGCCAGCAGCTGGGGGCGGGGGCCACAAGAGACCCAGTACTTC | CASSWGRGPQETQYF
NA | NA | TRBJ1-5 | TRBV28 | TGTGCCAGCGGCCGTACGCAGGCGAAGCCCCAGCATTTT | CASGRTQAKPQHF
NA | NA | TRBJ2-1 | TRBV25-1 | TGTGCCAGCAGTGAGGGGGCTGTGGAATACAATGAGCAGTTCTTC | CASSEGAVEYNEQFF
NA | NA | TRBJ2-7 | TRBV5-4 | TGTGCCAGCAGCTGGGGGGACCGGAGCTACGAGCAGTACTTC | CASSWGDRSYEQYF
NA | TRBD2 | TRBJ2-7 | TRBV29-1 | TGCAGCGTGGGACTAGCGGGTGGCATCTACGAGCAGTACTTC | CSVGLAGGIYEQYF
NA | TRBD2 | TRBJ2-2 | TRBV6-5 | TGTGCCAGTTGCACGTTCGGGGGGTCGTCCGGGGAGCTGTTTTTT | CASCTFGGSSGELFF
NA | NA | TRBJ1-5 | TRBV5-4 | TGTGCCAGCAGCCAAGGCGGGGGAAGTCAGCCCCAGCATTTT | CASSQGGGSQPQHF
NA | NA | TRBJ2-2 | TRBV27 | TGTGCCAGCAGTTTACCGAGCGACGTCGGGGGGCGGACCGGGGAGCTGTTTTTT | CASSLPSDVGGRTGELFF
NA | TRBD1 | TRBJ2-2 | TRBV4-2 | TGTGCCAGCAGCCAAGAGCGGTCCCCTATGGGGACAGGCGGCGTGCTGTTTTTT | CASSQERSPMGTGGVLFF
NA | TRBD1 | TRBJ1-5 | TRBV2 | TGTGCCAGCAGCGGGACAGGGAGGGGTCAGCCCCAGCATTTT | CASSGTGRGQPQHF
NA | NA | TRBJ2-7 | TRBV2 | TGTGCCAGCAGTATATCCTACGAGCAGTACTTC | CASSISYEQYF